The 17 T cell receptor beta chains given below trace back to one sample, sequenced in a study of human T cells and chemical hapten exposure. Each CDR3 protein gets one entry after TCRdb re-called the RACE reads with MiXCR. The table includes 300,000 to 450,000 distinct CDR3 sequences, 5% to 6.5% detected once. Time point noted: pre-sensitization, week 0. Regarding treatment: therapeutic diphenylcyclopropenone sensitization with weekly scalp DPC. The input for sequencing was whole blood, taken in connection with sensitization to the hapten diphenylcyclopropenone (DPC). These receptors were taken from a woman between 18 and 29 years old with alopecia areata. Some clones in this sample may be carry-over from other donors' samples.

This clonotype was counted between two and nine times. The chain uses TRBV20-1 and TRBJ2-4; 10 nucleotides agree with TRBD1. The CDR3 runs 14 residues. The V gene end was trimmed by 0 bases and the J gene end by 4 bases; junction bases not matched to a gene: 0. CDR1 DFQATT and CDR2 SNEGSKA come from the germline V gene (reference sequence). The chain's CDR3 is CSAREGQGKNIQYF. DNA for the CDR3: TGCAGTGCTAGAGAGGGACAGGGGAAAAACATTCAGTACTTC.

This clonotype came up many times. The J gene is TRBJ1-6, the V gene TRBV20-1; tentative D call: TRBD1 (5 bases). CDR3 length equals 17 residues. V lost 0 bases to trimming and J lost 8 bases, with 20 bases between them. CDR1 and CDR2 (germline): DFQATT, SNEGSKA (reference sequence). CDR3 bases: TGCAGTGCTAGAGATGCGCGGGGCGGCAGTCGGGATTCACCCCTCCACTTT. Translating gives CSARDARGGSRDSPLHF.

This clonotype was observed at least ten times. V usage is TRBV4-3 and J usage is TRBJ1-4, with 7 bases matching TRBD1. With 0 bases clipped from V and 5 bases from J, the junction kept 3 bases outside the gene matches. This CDR3 region has 15 residues. Germline V gene lookup returns CDR1 LGHNA and CDR2 YSLEER. CDR3 amino acids: CASSQDGTANEKLFF. The DNA for the CDR3 is TGCGCCAGCAGCCAAGACGGGACAGCGAATGAAAAACTGTTTTTT.

This clonotype has only a few counts. The V gene is TRBV12-3 or TRBV12-4, the J gene TRBJ1-5, with 10 bases aligning to TRBD1. This CDR3 spans 18 amino acids. The junction had 7 bases not matched to a gene; V was cut back by 1 base and J by 1 base. In DNA form, the CDR3 reads TGTGCCAGCAGTTTAGGGGACAGGGGCCGCGGAAGCAATCAGCCCCAGCATTTT. The encoded protein is CASSLGDRGRGSNQPQHF.

This clonotype was detected only a few times. The chain links TRBV2 to TRBJ1-1; D is unclear. There are 15 residues in the CDR3. The V gene's germline CDR1 is SNHLY and CDR2 FYNNEI. V shed 9 bases and J shed 4 bases, with 21 bases lying between them. CDR3 region: CASGVGRARGTEAFF. The CDR3 DNA reads TGTGCCAGTGGGGTCGGGCGGGCACGGGGCACTGAAGCTTTCTTT.

Many counts were recorded for this clonotype. The chain carries TRBV27 and TRBJ2-2; TRBD1 matches at 9 bases. V dropped 6 bases and J dropped 6; count of bases not matched to a gene: 2. The CDR3 length is 13 residues. Per the germline V gene, CDR1 is MNHEY and CDR2 is SMNVEV (reference sequence). This CDR3 is CASSRQGAGELFF. The CDR3 DNA sequence: TGTGCCAGCAGCAGACAGGGGGCCGGGGAGCTGTTTTTT.

To note about this clonotype: A junction boundary mismatches the germline segment, possibly from a read error. This chain links TRBV11-2 with TRBJ2-4, with a weak D call TRBD2 (5 bases). Germline lookup yields CDR1 SGHAT and CDR2 FQNNGV. The CDR3 totals 12 residues. This chain's CDR3 is CASSLGAGGSNF. CDR3 nucleotides: TGTGCCAGCAGCTTAGGGGCGGGTGGCAGTAACTTC.

The chain is built from TRBV27 and TRBJ2-1; 13 bases line up with TRBD2. V was pared by 5 bases and J by 0 bases, with 10 bases of the junction left unmatched. There are 19 residues in the CDR3. Germline CDR1 and CDR2: MNHEY and SMNVEV (reference sequence). In DNA form, the CDR3 reads TGTGCCAGCAGTCCCCGGGGACTAGCGGGGAGGAGCTCCTACAATGAGCAGTTCTTC. Its translation is CASSPRGLAGRSSYNEQFF.

There are many counts of this clonotype. V usage is TRBV3-1 and J usage is TRBJ2-2; weak D call: TRBD2 (5 bases). The V end lost 8 bases, the J end lost 1 base, and 5 bases lay between the germline ends. The CDR3 is made up of 12 amino acids. Germline V gives CDR1 LGHDT, CDR2 YNNKEL (reference sequence). CDR3 in amino acids: CASEGNTGELFF. Here the CDR3 DNA reads TGTGCCAGCGAGGGGAACACCGGGGAGCTGTTTTTT.

This clonotype occurred a few times. This chain links TRBV6-6 with TRBJ1-5; the match to TRBD1 covers 7 bases. With 5 bases clipped from V and 0 bases from J, the junction kept 4 bases outside the gene matches. CDR1 and CDR2 (germline): MNHNY, SVGAGI (reference sequence). This CDR3 comprises 15 residues. CDR3 loop: CASSRQGHSNQPQHF. In DNA form, the CDR3 reads TGTGCCAGCAGTCGACAGGGACATAGCAATCAGCCCCAGCATTTT.

A few counts support this clonotype. The rearrangement joins TRBV7-9 to TRBJ2-3; possibly TRBD2 for D (6 bases). With 5 bases removed from V and 0 bases from J, the gap between germline ends came to 18 bases. This CDR3 region has 17 residues. CDR1 and CDR2 from the germline V gene are SEHNR and FQNEAQ (reference sequence). The CDR3 coding sequence is TGTGCCAGCAGCCGAGGACTACGTCAACCCAGCACAGATACGCAGTATTTT. This gives the protein CASSRGLRQPSTDTQYF.

DNA of the CDR3: TGTGCCAGCAGTTTAAGCACAGGGGGGTTAGTCAATCAGCCCCAGCATTTT. Protein sequence: CASSLSTGGLVNQPQHF. The chain has TRBV12-3 or TRBV12-4 and TRBJ1-5; 8 nucleotides agree with TRBD1. The CDR3 loop spans 17 amino acids. V dropped 2 bases and J dropped 3; count of bases not matched to a gene: 9.

This clonotype has at least ten counts. The rearrangement uses TRBV6-5 and TRBJ1-2; perhaps TRBD1 as D (5 bases). CDR1 and CDR2 (germline): MNHEY, SVGAGI. The germline V and J ends were trimmed by 2 bases and 5 bases, with 6 bases remaining between them. The CDR3 runs 12 residues. The CDR3 coding sequence is TGTGCCAGCAGTTACGACAGATATGGCTACACCTTC. This translates into CASSYDRYGYTF.

This clonotype was seen a handful of times. The rearrangement uses TRBV10-3 and TRBJ1-6, with 9 bases identical to TRBD1. The CDR3 totals 14 residues. The V and J ends lost 0 bases and 13 bases, in that order; junction bases with no gene match: 4. Germline V gene lookup returns CDR1 ENHRY and CDR2 SYGVKD. CDR3 sequence: CAISESTGQGPLHF. CDR3 DNA sequence: TGTGCCATCAGTGAGTCCACGGGACAGGGTCCCCTCCACTTT.

This clonotype was counted a few times. The gene calls are TRBV11-1 and TRBJ2-7; unclear D gene. The CDR3 sequence is 12 residues long. Trimming shortened V by 1 base and J by 5 bases, and 6 bases separated the two germline ends. Per the germline V gene, CDR1 is SGHAT and CDR2 is FQDESV (reference sequence). Here the CDR3 DNA reads TGTGCCAGCAGCTTAGTGAGCCACGAGCAGTACTTC. Translated: CASSLVSHEQYF.

This chain joins TRBV18 and TRBJ2-7; D might be TRBD1 or TRBD2, each matching 5 bases. The CDR3 runs 13 residues. Germline V CDR1 and CDR2: KGHSH, LQKENI. V shed 6 bases and J shed 3 bases, with 12 bases lying between them. Here the CDR3 DNA reads TGTGCCAGCTCCCGGGGCGAGCACTACGAGCAGTACTTC. As protein: CASSRGEHYEQYF.

This chain joins TRBV3-1 and TRBJ1-6; no firm D call. The length of the CDR3 is 14 residues. Germline V gene sequence: CDR1 LGHDT, CDR2 YNNKEL (reference sequence). The germline V and J ends were trimmed by 1 base and 10 bases, with 11 bases remaining between them. The CDR3 sequence: CASSQGLFDSPLHF. CDR3 nucleotide sequence: TGTGCCAGCAGCCAAGGGCTGTTTGACTCACCCCTCCACTTT.